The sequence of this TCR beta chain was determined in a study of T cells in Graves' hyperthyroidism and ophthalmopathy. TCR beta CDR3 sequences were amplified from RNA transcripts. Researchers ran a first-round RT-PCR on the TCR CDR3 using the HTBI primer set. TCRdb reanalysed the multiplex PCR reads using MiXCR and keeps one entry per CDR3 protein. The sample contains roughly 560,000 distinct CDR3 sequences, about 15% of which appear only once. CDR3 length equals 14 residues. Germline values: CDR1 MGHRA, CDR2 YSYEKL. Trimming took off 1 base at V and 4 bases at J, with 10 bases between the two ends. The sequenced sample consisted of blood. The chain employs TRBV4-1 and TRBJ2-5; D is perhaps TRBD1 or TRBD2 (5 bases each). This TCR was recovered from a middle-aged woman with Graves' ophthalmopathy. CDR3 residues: CASSQGRDGETQYF. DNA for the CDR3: TGCGCCAGCAGCCAAGGTCGGGACGGAGAGACCCAGTACTTC.